The sequence of this T cell receptor beta chain was determined in a study of CD8 T cells in Susac syndrome (dated by TCRdb to between 2017 and 2020). For the study in its entirety: Whether CD8+ T cell activation and differentiation in Susac syndrome was antigen driven was tested using repertoire sequencing.

To note about this clonotype: It has no known antigen specificity. Base qualities were left out, and no much larger clone turns up one base away.

RNA was extracted using the RNeasy kit, and roughly 0.5 to 1 ug of the RNA was reverse transcribed with random hexamers. The immunoSEQ multiplex PCR assay, which covers 54 Vbeta and 13 Jbeta segments, was used to amplify TCR beta CDR3 regions. PCR amplification bias was corrected using a synthetic template baseline for primer optimization and computational correction. On the authors' methods: Reads were annotated to V, D and J genes per IMGT and analyzed with immunoSEQ Analyzer, keeping only productive sequences. To calculate clonality, Shannon entropy was normalized by log2 of the number of productive unique sequences and then subtracted from one. For each patient and control, public and private clones were evaluated within the 100 most prevalent clones. Clones were defined as Susac-specific when absent from the healthy and MS cohorts, from fewer than 1,200 published viral clones and from other ImmuneACCESS disease sequences. TCRdb itself trimmed the public reads at Q25 with fastp, ran MiXCR and retained productive beta chains. Entries that share a CDR3 protein sequence are merged under the most common genes and DNA. TCRdb's processing, not the study's, gives the V and J calls here. A total of approximately 160,000 distinct CDR3 sequences appear in this sample, roughly 95% of them only once. Just over 0.13% of the sample lies in the top ten.

Overall study outcomes, separate from this receptor: The number of individuals in the TCR sequencing and HLA analysis was recognized as being relatively small.

Peripheral blood CD8+ and CD4+ T cells from healthy donors, Susac syndrome patients and multiple sclerosis patients were profiled by high-throughput TCR beta sequencing. The healthy donors served as controls matched for age and sex. Bulk CD8+ and CD4+ T cells were purified magnetically by negative isolation, whereas CD8+ TEMRA cells were enriched by FACS. Blood was collected in EDTA tubes and processed within 24 hours, with PBMCs isolated through density gradient centrifugation. PBMCs destined for TCR sequencing were cryopreserved in liquid nitrogen and later thawed in a 37 °C water bath. The sorted or isolated CD4+, CD8+ and CD8+ TEMRA cells had a purity of 90% or higher. The germline V gene (reference sequence) provides CDR1 LNHDA and CDR2 SQIVND. V and J are truncated by 4 bases and 3 bases respectively, leaving an intervening sequence of 9 bases. Reading from cysteine to phenylalanine, the CDR3 counts 13 amino acids. CDR3 DNA only is kept here, 39 bases in frame from base 1.

The V gene is TRBV19 and the J gene is TRBJ2-5; TRBD1 might be the D gene, on 5 matching bases. This receptor was identified in a human donor in good health. Sequenced sample: CD4+ T cells from PBMCs. The DNA sequence is as follows: TGTGCCAGTAGTAGACAGCTTAAAGAGACCCAGTACTTC. Translated, it gives CASSRQLKETQYF. The reference TRBV19 and TRBJ2-5 proteins fill in what lies around the CDR3, so the full variable domain reads DGGITQSPKYLFRKEGQNVTLSCEQNLNHDAMYWYRQDPGQGLRLIYYSQIVNDFQKGDIAEGYSVSREKKESFPLTVTSAQKNPTAFYLCASSRQLKETQYFGPGTRLLVL.